This T cell receptor (beta chain) is drawn from a study of regulatory T cells in long-lasting Graves disease. Study observations and caveats: Patients with persistent disease showed a bias toward TRBV28, TRBJ1-2 and TRBJ2-5.

Described time point: newly diagnosed GD, antithyroid drugs for less than 3 months. Preparation of the TCR library used RNA extracted from PBMCs. In Xi'an, China, an endocrinology department was the source of patients. Both iRepertoire HTBI primers and Arm-PCR of CDR3 regions were used to build the TCR beta libraries. A single record per CDR3 protein comes from TCRdb applying MiXCR to the multiplex PCR reads. Here the sample spans roughly 410,000 distinct CDR3 sequences, about 15% being singletons. This clonotype was seen repeatedly, ten times or more. Its specificity is not known. This CDR3 contains 15 residues. Germline CDR1 and CDR2: MNHNS and SASEGT. V shed 3 bases, J shed 7 bases, and the junction held 7 bases outside the gene matches. Another study also made use of these data, one on T cells in Graves' hyperthyroidism and ophthalmopathy. That work adds: Newly diagnosed patients aged 18 to 65 had hyperthyroidism of under 2 months' duration. A model of 13 V-J features distinguished ophthalmopathy from stable hyperthyroidism.

The sample here was peripheral blood mononuclear cells (PBMCs), taken at new diagnosis, from a patient treated with antithyroid drugs. The chain links TRBV6-1 to TRBJ2-2, with 8 bases matching TRBD1. The TCR sequence derives from a woman between 40 and 50 years old with Graves disease. The CDR3 is CASSDPGQAFGELFF. In nucleotides, the CDR3 is TGTGCCAGCAGTGACCCGGGACAGGCCTTCGGGGAGCTGTTTTTT.